Below, 30 T cell receptor beta chains from the same sample are listed, as sequenced in a study of beta chain features in type 1 diabetes (dated by TCRdb to between 2017 and 2018). The method was the immunoSEQ multiplex PCR assay. All of the isolated RNA was reverse transcribed with the High Capacity cDNA Reverse Transcription Kit, so expressed TCRB transcripts were sequenced. TCRdb mirrors the immuneACCESS table, restricted to in-frame sequences. Some clones are absent from its copies; in checked studies, under half trace to an unresolved V gene, and the reason for the others is unknown. The sample table records roughly 40,000 clones; roughly 67% of these occur just once. The ten largest clones capture around 2% of the sample. The sample taken for sequencing was Tregs from blood. Read against the paper, the sample's cell subset or site label means: regulatory CD4+ T cells. The origin of the receptors is a woman aged 25 to 39 in good health.

Within the sample, this clone is medium-sized. The chain combines TRBV13 with TRBJ2-1; 7 nucleotides agree with TRBD1. The CDR3 covers 19 residues. V trimming: 2 bases; J trimming: 4 bases; junction bases outside the gene matches: 17. The germline CDR1 and CDR2 sequences are PRHDT and FYEKMQ (reference sequence). The CDR3 coding sequence is TGTGCCAGCAGCTTAAGACAGGGACGATCATATGGGAGATACAATGAGCAGTTCTTC. Its translation is CASSLRQGRSYGRYNEQFF.

V gene TRBV5-1 combines with J gene TRBJ2-7, with 11 bases aligning to TRBD1. Germline V gene sequence: CDR1 SGHRS, CDR2 YFSETQ. Germline trimming cut 2 bases from V and 3 bases from J; bases unmatched to any gene: 7. The CDR3 extends over 16 amino acids. CDR3 sequence: CASSFGTGGILYEQYF. DNA of the CDR3: TGCGCCAGCAGCTTCGGGACAGGGGGAATCCTCTACGAGCAGTACTTC.

V is TRBV28 and J is TRBJ2-4; 7 bases line up with TRBD1. Germline V gives CDR1 MDHEN, CDR2 SYDVKM. The trim removed 5 bases at V and 2 bases at J, leaving 3 bases unmatched. The CDR3 has 14 residues. The CDR3 DNA follows: TGTGCCAGCAGTCGACAGGGTCCCAAAAACATTCAGTACTTC. Translation gives CASSRQGPKNIQYF. The entire variable domain, with the rest obtained from reference TRBV28 and TRBJ2-4, is as follows: DVKVTQSSRYLVKRTGEKVFLECVQDMDHENMFWYRQDPGLGLRLIYFSYDVKMKEKGDIPEGYSVSREKKERFSLILESASTNQTSMYLCASSRQGPKNIQYFGAGTRLSVL.

This clone was seen only a few times. The chain couples TRBV6-6 to TRBJ2-7; D perhaps matches TRBD2 (6 bases). From germline, CDR1 is MNHNY and CDR2 SVGAGI (reference sequence). This CDR3 spans 12 amino acids. V was clipped by 3 bases and J by 6 bases, with 9 bases between them. The chain's CDR3 is CASSYLGGEQYF. The DNA of the CDR3 is TGTGCCAGCAGTTATTTGGGGGGCGAGCAGTACTTC.

V and J are TRBV2 and TRBJ2-1, with TRBD1 identical over 10 bases. There are 16 residues in the CDR3. Trimming removed 5 bases from V and 7 bases from J; junction bases left unmatched: 11. Germline-derived CDR1 and CDR2 are SNHLY and FYNNEI. The CDR3 reads CASSWIGGQGMNEQFF. CDR3 sequence (DNA): TGTGCCAGCAGTTGGATAGGGGGACAGGGGATGAATGAGCAGTTCTTC.

This clone was observed a single time. The chain is built from TRBV7-9 and TRBJ2-1; 8 nucleotides line up with TRBD2. The V gene end was trimmed by 4 bases and the J gene end by 7 bases; junction bases not matched to a gene: 3. In germline, CDR1 is SEHNR, CDR2 FQNEAQ (reference sequence). This CDR3 has 13 residues. CDR3 sequence reads: CASSWASGNEQFF. The DNA of the CDR3 is TGTGCCAGCAGCTGGGCTAGCGGGAATGAGCAGTTCTTC.

The chain couples TRBV5-1 to TRBJ2-7; 11 positions agree with TRBD2. The CDR3 length is 16 residues. J was trimmed by 3 bases and V by 3 bases; bases with no gene match: 8. Germline V gene lookup returns CDR1 SGHRS and CDR2 YFSETQ. The CDR3 nucleotides read TGCGCCAGCAGCTGGACCGGGACTAGCGGTTACTACGAGCAGTACTTC. It translates to CASSWTGTSGYYEQYF.

This clone came up once. This chain uses TRBV2 with TRBJ2-7, with D perhaps matching TRBD1 (5 bases). Deletions cut 4 bases from V and 4 bases from J, with 23 bases between. CDR3 length equals 17 residues. The V gene's germline CDR1 is SNHLY and CDR2 FYNNEI. CDR3 in DNA: TGTGCCAGCAGTGGGGTCAACAAGGGGCAATCGCGTTACGAGCAGTACTTC. It is translated as CASSGVNKGQSRYEQYF.

The chain links TRBV18 to TRBJ1-1, with 8 bases matching TRBD1. The CDR3 loop spans 17 amino acids. The trim removed 1 base at V and 5 bases at J, leaving 12 bases unmatched. In germline, CDR1 is KGHSH, CDR2 LQKENI. CDR3 nucleotide sequence: TGTGCCAGCTCACCACAAACCCAGGGGGCTCTTAGGACTGAAGCTTTCTTT. Its translation: CASSPQTQGALRTEAFF.

The CDR3 DNA reads TGTGCCATCAGTGGTACTACTGATGAGCAGTTCTTC. Translation gives CAISGTTDEQFF. The gene calls are TRBV10-3 and TRBJ2-1, with D uncertain. The V gene's germline CDR1 is ENHRY and CDR2 SYGVKD. Trimming cost V 4 bases and J 8 bases, with 9 bases left between them. The length of the CDR3 is 12 residues.

The chain couples TRBV7-9 to TRBJ2-3; TRBD2 matches 12 bases. There are 16 residues in the CDR3. Germline loops: CDR1 SEHNR, CDR2 FQNEAQ (reference sequence). The V gene end was trimmed by 5 bases and the J gene end by 6 bases; junction bases not matched to a gene: 9. The CDR3 loop is CASSRRTSGVPDTQYF. DNA of the CDR3: TGTGCCAGCAGCCGTCGGACTAGCGGGGTCCCGGATACGCAGTATTTT.

This clone was picked up a small number of times. This chain links TRBV11-2 with TRBJ2-3; unclear D gene. Trimming left V 3 bases short and J 2 bases short, with 6 bases between. Germline loops: CDR1 SGHAT, CDR2 FQNNGV. The CDR3 runs 13 residues. For the CDR3, the DNA is TGTGCCAGCAGCTTTCTAAACACAGATACGCAGTATTTT. Amino acid sequence: CASSFLNTDTQYF.

The chain employs TRBV6-6 and TRBJ2-7; the D gene is possibly TRBD2 (5 bases). V was cut by 2 bases and J by 6 bases, with 8 bases left in between. Germline loops: CDR1 MNHNY, CDR2 SVGAGI (reference sequence). The CDR3 is 12 residues long. DNA for the CDR3: TGTGCCAGCAGTTACCGGGATGGCGAGCAGTACTTC. Its translation is CASSYRDGEQYF.

As DNA, the CDR3 is TGTGCCAGCAGTTTATTTCCTGGCGGGGGTGGCATTCAGTACTTC. It specifies CASSLFPGGGGIQYF. The chain combines TRBV28 with TRBJ2-4; the match to TRBD2 covers 7 bases. The germline CDR1 and CDR2 sequences are MDHEN and SYDVKM. V dropped 1 base and J dropped 9; count of bases not matched to a gene: 9. The CDR3 length is 15 residues.

The chain couples TRBV28 to TRBJ2-7; the match to TRBD2 covers 10 bases. This CDR3 has 15 amino acids. Germline trimming cut 7 bases from V and 3 bases from J; bases unmatched to any gene: 9. Germline-derived CDR1 and CDR2 are MDHEN and SYDVKM. The CDR3 region is CASKPPASGSYEQYF. CDR3 coding DNA: TGTGCCAGCAAACCCCCGGCTAGCGGGAGCTACGAGCAGTACTTC.

This clone was seen once. This chain connects TRBV6-5 to TRBJ1-2; 7 bases agree with TRBD1. This CDR3 has 13 residues. Germline-derived CDR1 and CDR2 are MNHEY and SVGAGI. Trimming at V came to 2 bases and at J to 6 bases, leaving 3 bases not matched to a gene. CDR3 DNA sequence: TGTGCCAGCAGTTACAAAGGGGGCGATGGCTACACCTTC. Encoded protein: CASSYKGGDGYTF.

The V and J genes are TRBV7-3 and TRBJ2-1; the D gene is possibly TRBD1 (6 bases). Germline V gene data show CDR1 as SGHTA and CDR2 as FQGTGA. CDR3 size: 15 residues. The V end was cut by 4 bases, the J end by 2 bases, with 12 bases between. The CDR3 protein is CASSSLGGAYNEQFF. The CDR3 DNA follows: TGTGCCAGCAGCTCCTTAGGGGGTGCCTACAATGAGCAGTTCTTC.

V gene TRBV2 combines with J gene TRBJ2-7, with D possibly matching TRBD2 (7 bases). The CDR3 has 13 residues. V lost 2 bases and J lost 5, with 10 bases in between. Germline CDR1 and CDR2: SNHLY and FYNNEI. The CDR3 here is CASSERGGDEQYF. CDR3 nucleotides: TGTGCCAGCAGTGAAAGGGGGGGCGACGAGCAGTACTTC.

The CDR3 DNA reads as TGTGCCAGCAGTTACTCGACAGGGGGGGCAAACATTCAGTACTTC. It translates to CASSYSTGGANIQYF. The V gene is TRBV6-6, the J gene TRBJ2-4, with 9 bases that match TRBD1. The length of the CDR3 is 15 residues. V lost 0 bases to trimming and J lost 6 bases; unmatched junction nucleotides: 3. Germline V gene data show CDR1 as MNHNY and CDR2 as SVGAGI (reference sequence).

This rearrangement joins TRBV9 to TRBJ2-5; D is possibly TRBD2 (5 bases). CDR1 and CDR2 from the germline V gene are SGDLS and YYNGEE. Trimming removed 3 bases from V and 4 bases from J, with 16 bases in between. The CDR3 totals 15 residues. The CDR3 DNA reads TGTGCCAGCAGCGCCCGGGATGGATGGGGAGAGACCCAGTACTTC. It encodes CASSARDGWGETQYF.

This chain joins TRBV7-9 and TRBJ1-2, with TRBD1 as a possible D gene (6 bases). Trimming left V 1 base short and J 7 bases short, with 19 bases between. CDR1 and CDR2 (germline): SEHNR, FQNEAQ (reference sequence). The CDR3 has 16 residues. CDR3 loop: CASSLGKTGISVGYTF. The CDR3 nucleotides are TGTGCCAGCAGCTTAGGGAAGACAGGTATCTCGGTTGGCTACACCTTC.

The V gene is TRBV5-1, the J gene TRBJ2-7; a possible D gene is TRBD1 (6 bases). The CDR3 is made up of 13 amino acids. The V and J ends lost 5 bases and 2 bases respectively, with 11 bases between them. CDR1 and CDR2 (germline): SGHRS, YFSETQ. CDR3 in amino acids: CASSTTGTYEQYF. CDR3 DNA sequence: TGCGCCAGCAGTACAACAGGGACCTACGAGCAGTACTTC.

This clone was recorded once. The rearrangement joins TRBV5-1 to TRBJ2-3; D gene ambiguous. Trimming pared 4 bases from V and 2 bases from J, leaving 11 bases between. CDR3 size: 14 residues. Germline assignment: CDR1 SGHRS and CDR2 YFSETQ. In nucleotides, the CDR3 is TGCGCCAGCAGCATTATCAGGAACACAGATACGCAGTATTTT. This translates into CASSIIRNTDTQYF.

The chain joins TRBV19 to TRBJ1-1; 9 bases are a match to TRBD1. Germline V gene lookup returns CDR1 LNHDA and CDR2 SQIVND (reference sequence). The CDR3 contains 13 residues. Trimming cost V 2 bases and J 8 bases; bases outside gene matches: 3. The CDR3: CASSITGGLEAFF. Here the CDR3 DNA reads TGTGCCAGTAGTATAACAGGGGGCTTAGAAGCTTTCTTT.

V is TRBV4-3 and J is TRBJ2-5; weak D call: TRBD2 (5 bases). V was trimmed by 1 base and J by 7 bases, leaving 13 bases between them. Looked up from germline, CDR1 is LGHNA and CDR2 is YSLEER. CDR3 size: 14 residues. CDR3 protein: CASSQVYGSGTQYF. The CDR3 coding sequence is TGCGCCAGCAGCCAAGTGTATGGGAGTGGGACCCAGTACTTC.

V and J are TRBV7-8 and TRBJ1-1; 7 bases are shared with TRBD1. Germline V gene lookup returns CDR1 SGHVS and CDR2 FQNEAQ. The CDR3 has 18 amino acids. V shed 3 bases, J shed 3 bases, and the junction held 16 bases outside the gene matches. The CDR3 coding sequence is TGTGCCAGCAGCTTGTCATACGGACCGGGACAGTTTCACACTGAAGCTTTCTTT. It encodes CASSLSYGPGQFHTEAFF.

The chain is built from TRBV18 and TRBJ2-1; TRBD2 matches at 14 bases. The CDR3 is 15 residues long. CDR1 is KGHSH, CDR2 LQKENI, per germline. J lost 9 bases, V lost 4 bases, and 5 bases had no gene match. CDR3 amino acids: CASSLGLAGASEQFF. Written as DNA, the CDR3 is TGTGCCAGCTCACTGGGACTAGCGGGAGCTAGTGAGCAGTTCTTC.

In its sample, this clone was seen a few times. The genes are TRBV5-4 and TRBJ2-5; TRBD1 matches at 9 bases. This CDR3 is built from 14 residues. CDR1 SGHNT and CDR2 YYREEE come from the germline V gene (reference sequence). V lost 4 bases and J lost 4; bases outside the gene matches: 5. The CDR3 DNA reads as TGTGCCAGCAGCCGAGACAGGGGGTCAGAGACCCAGTACTTC. This encodes CASSRDRGSETQYF. The full variable domain, its missing parts supplied by reference TRBV5-4 and TRBJ2-5, is ETGVTQSPTHLIKTRGQQVTLRCSSQSGHNTVSWYQQALGQGPQFIFQYYREEENGRGNFPPRFSGLQFPNYSSELNVNALELDDSALYLCASSRDRGSETQYFGPGTRLLVL.

Only a few counts were recorded for this clone. The chain links TRBV19 to TRBJ2-1, with 8 nucleotides matching TRBD2. V was pared by 5 bases and J by 6 bases, with 6 bases of the junction left unmatched. Per the germline V gene, CDR1 is LNHDA and CDR2 is SQIVND (reference sequence). CDR3 length equals 14 residues. The CDR3 DNA reads TGTGCCAGTAGTTTTCCGGGGGGGGGCAATGAGCAGTTCTTC. As protein: CASSFPGGGNEQFF.

Only a few counts were recorded for this clone. The chain couples TRBV7-2 to TRBJ2-5; TRBD2 matches at 9 bases. The germline CDR1 and CDR2 sequences are SGHTA and FQGNSA. V shed 3 bases and J 1 base; nucleotides not matched to a gene: 3. This CDR3 is 15 amino acids long. Here the CDR3 DNA reads TGTGCCAGCAGCTTGACTAGCGGACCCCAAGAGACCCAGTACTTC. It codes for CASSLTSGPQETQYF.